These T cell receptor beta chains were read from a single sample in a study of regulatory T cells in long-lasting Graves disease. TCRdb re-derived calls from the multiplex PCR reads in MiXCR, one entry per CDR3 protein. The sample yields about 430,000 distinct CDR3 sequences, roughly 15% seen once. This sample also belongs to another study, concerning T cells in Graves' hyperthyroidism and ophthalmopathy.

Sequencing was performed on peripheral blood mononuclear cells (PBMCs), taken at new diagnosis, from a patient treated with antithyroid drugs. These receptors came from a middle-aged woman with Graves disease. Both conserved end residues are part of each CDR3. Fields, in order: V gene, D gene, clone size, CDR3 length, J gene, CDR3 protein, CDR3 DNA. A D gene is named only where the DNA matches it firmly. Where a row states a size, it is once, few, many or the class of an expanded clone; other rows omit it.

v_call: TRBV9; d_call: TRBD2; clone_size: few; cdr3_length: 14; j_call: TRBJ2-3; cdr3_aa: CASNGGVSTDTQYF; cdr3_nt: TGTGCCTCAAATGGGGGGGTTAGCACAGATACGCAGTATTTT
v_call: TRBV7-8; d_call: .; clone_size: many; cdr3_length: 14; j_call: TRBJ2-5; cdr3_aa: CASSRDRRTETQYF; cdr3_nt: TGTGCCAGCAGCCGAGACCGAAGGACGGAGACCCAGTACTTC
v_call: TRBV7-2; d_call: TRBD2; clone_size: many; cdr3_length: 15; j_call: TRBJ2-7; cdr3_aa: CASSTGTSSLYEQYF; cdr3_nt: TGTGCCAGCAGCACCGGGACTAGCAGCCTCTACGAGCAGTACTTC
v_call: TRBV28; d_call: TRBD2; clone_size: many; cdr3_length: 13; j_call: TRBJ2-5; cdr3_aa: CVEGLAFQETQYF; cdr3_nt: TGTGTTGAGGGACTAGCGTTTCAAGAGACCCAGTACTTC
v_call: TRBV6-2/TRBV6-3; d_call: TRBD2; clone_size: .; cdr3_length: 16; j_call: TRBJ2-7; cdr3_aa: CASSEATLAGAYEQYF; cdr3_nt: TGTGCCAGCAGTGAAGCTACCTTAGCGGGAGCCTACGAGCAGTACTTC
v_call: TRBV6-1; d_call: TRBD1; clone_size: many; cdr3_length: 14; j_call: TRBJ2-7; cdr3_aa: CASTRQGLSYEQYF; cdr3_nt: TGTGCCAGTACCCGACAGGGCCTCTCCTACGAGCAGTACTTC
v_call: TRBV3-1; d_call: TRBD2; clone_size: many; cdr3_length: 18; j_call: TRBJ2-2; cdr3_aa: CASSQDLGSGRAAGELFF; cdr3_nt: TGTGCCAGCAGCCAAGATCTAGGGAGCGGGAGGGCCGCCGGGGAGCTGTTTTTT
v_call: TRBV5-4; d_call: .; clone_size: many; cdr3_length: 15; j_call: TRBJ1-1; cdr3_aa: CASSSKREMNTEAFF; cdr3_nt: TGTGCCAGCAGCTCAAAGCGGGAAATGAACACTGAAGCTTTCTTT
v_call: TRBV28; d_call: TRBD2; clone_size: many; cdr3_length: 15; j_call: TRBJ2-5; cdr3_aa: CASSRGLAGVVTQYF; cdr3_nt: TGTGCCAGCAGTCGCGGACTAGCGGGAGTCGTGACCCAGTACTTC
v_call: TRBV20-1; d_call: .; clone_size: many; cdr3_length: 12; j_call: TRBJ2-7; cdr3_aa: CSARPDSYEQYF; cdr3_nt: TGCAGTGCTAGACCTGACAGCTACGAGCAGTACTTC
v_call: TRBV12-3/TRBV12-4; d_call: TRBD2; clone_size: many; cdr3_length: 14; j_call: TRBJ2-7; cdr3_aa: CASSFQAGGYEQYF; cdr3_nt: TGTGCCAGCAGTTTTCAGGCGGGAGGATACGAGCAGTACTTC
v_call: TRBV5-6; d_call: .; clone_size: few; cdr3_length: 14; j_call: TRBJ2-1; cdr3_aa: CASTWGDSYNEQFF; cdr3_nt: TGTGCCAGCACCTGGGGGGACAGCTACAATGAGCAGTTCTTC
v_call: TRBV10-2; d_call: TRBD2; clone_size: few; cdr3_length: 14; j_call: TRBJ2-1; cdr3_aa: CASSEGLAIREQFF; cdr3_nt: TGCGCCAGCAGTGAGGGACTAGCGATTAGGGAGCAGTTCTTC